These 9 T cell receptor beta chains came from one sample sequenced in a study of blood T cell repertoires in COVID-19. Method: immunoSEQ multiplex PCR; TCRdb's copy keeps in-frame clones and lacks some. Seen here are some 83,000 clones, roughly 88% observed once, and the top ten hold 0.35% to 0.5%. Source material: peripheral blood. These receptors were taken from a man in his sixties with acute or convalescent COVID-19.

The rearrangement uses TRBV7-3 and TRBJ2-2; perhaps TRBD2 as D (5 bases). In germline, CDR1 is SGHTA, CDR2 FQGTGA. Deletions cut 2 bases from V and 4 bases from J, with 11 bases between. This CDR3 comprises 15 residues. The CDR3 DNA reads as TGTGCCAGCAGCTTAGTCCCGGGAAGCACCGGGGAGCTGTTTTTT. Protein sequence: CASSLVPGSTGELFF. The variable domain in full, completed from reference TRBV7-3 and TRBJ2-2, reads GAGVSQTPSNKVTEKGKYVELRCDPISGHTALYWYRQSLGQGPEFLIYFQGTGAADDSGLPNDRFFAVRPEGSVSTLKIQRTERGDSAVYLCASSLVPGSTGELFFGEGSRLTVL.

The J gene is TRBJ1-1, the V gene TRBV27; the match to TRBD1 covers 7 bases. The V gene end was trimmed by 8 bases and the J gene end by 0 bases; junction bases not matched to a gene: 9. This CDR3 contains 15 residues. Germline V gives CDR1 MNHEY, CDR2 SMNVEV (reference sequence). The CDR3 DNA reads as TGTGCCAGCTCCCCCCGGACAGGTCTGAACACTGAAGCTTTCTTT. This encodes CASSPRTGLNTEAFF.

The rearrangement uses TRBV29-1 and TRBJ2-1; tentative D call: TRBD1 (5 bases). CDR3 length equals 11 residues. Trimming took 7 bases from V and 9 from J, leaving 13 bases between them. The germline gives CDR1 SQVTM, CDR2 ANQGSEA. The CDR3 reads CSGLQVGEQFF. As DNA, the CDR3 is TGCAGCGGTCTACAGGTTGGTGAGCAGTTCTTC.

The rearrangement links TRBV3-1 (or the pseudogene TRBV3-2) to TRBJ1-2, with D unresolved. Germline CDR1 and CDR2: LGHDT and YNNKEL (reference sequence). V lost 4 bases to trimming and J lost 5 bases, with 8 bases between them. The CDR3 contains 12 residues. CDR3 nucleotide sequence: TGTGCCAGCAGCCGGCGGATGTATGGCTACACCTTC. Translated: CASSRRMYGYTF.

The chain joins TRBV3-1 (or the pseudogene TRBV3-2) to TRBJ2-7; TRBD1 might be the D (5 bases). V lost 7 bases to trimming and J lost 0 bases, with 10 bases between them. Germline V gene lookup returns CDR1 LGHDT and CDR2 YNNKEL (reference sequence). The CDR3 sequence is 13 residues long. The CDR3 coding sequence is TGTGCCAGCACTAGGGGCGGCTCCTACGAGCAGTACTTC. Translating gives CASTRGGSYEQYF.

This clone appeared a single time. This chain links TRBV28 with TRBJ2-7; 12 positions match TRBD2. Germline V gene sequence: CDR1 MDHEN, CDR2 SYDVKM. CDR3 size: 18 residues. Unmatched junction bases numbered 13, after V lost 5 bases and J lost 2 bases. Here the CDR3 reads CASSPLPGLAGLPYEQYF. Written as DNA, the CDR3 is TGTGCCAGCAGTCCACTGCCGGGACTAGCGGGTCTCCCCTACGAGCAGTACTTC. Filled out from reference TRBV28 and TRBJ2-7, the complete variable domain reads DVKVTQSSRYLVKRTGEKVFLECVQDMDHENMFWYRQDPGLGLRLIYFSYDVKMKEKGDIPEGYSVSREKKERFSLILESASTNQTSMYLCASSPLPGLAGLPYEQYFGPGTRLTVT.

The chain links TRBV6-6 to TRBJ1-3, with 8 bases aligning to TRBD1. Germline V CDR1 and CDR2: MNHNY, SVGAGI (reference sequence). This CDR3 is built from 15 residues. V dropped 5 bases and J dropped 3; count of bases not matched to a gene: 6. Written as DNA, the CDR3 is TGTGCCAGCAGTCAAACGACAGGGGTTGGAAACACCATATATTTT. Encoded protein: CASSQTTGVGNTIYF.

The chain recombines TRBV9 with TRBJ2-7; D uncertain. Germline CDR1 and CDR2: SGDLS and YYNGEE. Trimming removed 0 bases from V and 2 bases from J, with 12 bases in between. This CDR3 is 15 amino acids long. The CDR3 protein is CASSVGSGFAYEQYF. For the CDR3, the DNA is TGTGCCAGCAGCGTAGGTTCAGGTTTTGCCTACGAGCAGTACTTC.

The chain carries TRBV9 and TRBJ2-1, with TRBD2 matching 12 bases. With V trimmed by 0 bases and J by 8 bases, 6 bases remained unmatched. The CDR3 runs to 16 residues. Germline CDR1 and CDR2: SGDLS and YYNGEE. For the CDR3, the DNA is TGTGCCAGCAGCGTAGGGGCTAGCGGGAGGGCGTATGAGCAGTTCTTC. It is translated as CASSVGASGRAYEQFF.